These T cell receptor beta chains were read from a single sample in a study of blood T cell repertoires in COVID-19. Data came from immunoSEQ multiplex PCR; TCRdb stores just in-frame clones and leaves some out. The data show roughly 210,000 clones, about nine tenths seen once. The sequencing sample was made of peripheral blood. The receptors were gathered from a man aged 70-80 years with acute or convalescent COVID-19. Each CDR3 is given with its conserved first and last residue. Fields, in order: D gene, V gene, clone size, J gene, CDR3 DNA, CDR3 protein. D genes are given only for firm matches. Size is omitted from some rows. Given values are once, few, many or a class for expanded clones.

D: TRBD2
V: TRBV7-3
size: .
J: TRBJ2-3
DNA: TGTGCCAGCAGCTTCGGCGGGAGAGCGGATACGCAGTATTTT
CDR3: CASSFGGRADTQYF

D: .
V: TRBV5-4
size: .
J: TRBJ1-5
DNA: TGTGCCAGCAGCCCGGACAGCACCAATCAGCCCCAGCATTTT
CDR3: CASSPDSTNQPQHF

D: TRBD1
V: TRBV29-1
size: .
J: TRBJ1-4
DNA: TGCAGCGTTGCGACAGGGTCGCGGGAAAAACTGTTTTTT
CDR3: CSVATGSREKLFF

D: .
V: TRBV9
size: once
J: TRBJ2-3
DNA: TGTGCCAGCAGCCTAAGTGGGGCAGGGGACACAGATACGCAGTATTTT
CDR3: CASSLSGAGDTDTQYF

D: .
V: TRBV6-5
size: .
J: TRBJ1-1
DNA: TGTGCCAGCAGGAACCGGGCTGAAGCTTTCTTT
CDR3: CASRNRAEAFF

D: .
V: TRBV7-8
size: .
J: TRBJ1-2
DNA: TGTGCCAGCAGCGGCGCAGGGTTTGGCTACACCTTC
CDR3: CASSGAGFGYTF

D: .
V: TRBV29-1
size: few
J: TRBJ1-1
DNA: TGCAGCGTTGGGCAGGGGACTGAAGCTTTCTTT
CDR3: CSVGQGTEAFF

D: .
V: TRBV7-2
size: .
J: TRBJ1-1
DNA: TGTGCCAGCAGCTCGAGACCCCCAGGGAACACTGAAGCTTTCTTT
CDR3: CASSSRPPGNTEAFF

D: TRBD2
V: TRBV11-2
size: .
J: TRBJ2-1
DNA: TGTGCCAGCAGTACAGGCGGGAGCTACAATGAGCAGTTCTTC
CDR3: CASSTGGSYNEQFF

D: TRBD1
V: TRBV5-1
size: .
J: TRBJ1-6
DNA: TGCGCCAGTGCCCCGGGACAGCTGAATTCACCCCTCCACTTT
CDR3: CASAPGQLNSPLHF

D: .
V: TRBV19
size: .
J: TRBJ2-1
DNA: TGTGCCAGTAGTATAGTGGCTAGCGATGAGCAGTTCTTC
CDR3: CASSIVASDEQFF

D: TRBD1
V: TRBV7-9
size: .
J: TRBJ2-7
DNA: TGTGCCAGCACCGGACAGGGGGCCCCCTACGAGCAGTACTTC
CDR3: CASTGQGAPYEQYF

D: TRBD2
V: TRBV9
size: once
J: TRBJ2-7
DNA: TGTGCCAGCAGCGTTAGCGGGAGGGACTACGAGCAGTACTTC
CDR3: CASSVSGRDYEQYF

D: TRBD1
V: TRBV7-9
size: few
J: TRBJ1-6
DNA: TGTGCCAGCAGCGTAGAAGGACAGGGACCGTCACCCCTCCACTTT
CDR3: CASSVEGQGPSPLHF

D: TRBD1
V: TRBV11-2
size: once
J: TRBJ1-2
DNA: TGTGCCAGCAGCACTAGACAGGGTTTAACCTCATATGGCTACACCTTC
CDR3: CASSTRQGLTSYGYTF

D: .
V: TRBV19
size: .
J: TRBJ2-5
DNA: TGTGCCAGTAGTACTACAGACCAAGAGACCCAGTACTTC
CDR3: CASSTTDQETQYF

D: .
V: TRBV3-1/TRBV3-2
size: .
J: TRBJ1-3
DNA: TGTGCCAGCAGCCAAGATCTTAACTCTGGAAACACCATATATTTT
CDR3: CASSQDLNSGNTIYF

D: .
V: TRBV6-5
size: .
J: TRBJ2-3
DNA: TGTGCCAGCAGAGGGGGATCTTGGACAGATACGCAGTATTTT
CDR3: CASRGGSWTDTQYF

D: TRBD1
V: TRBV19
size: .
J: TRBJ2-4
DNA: TGTGCCAGTAGTGCCTCCCGACAGGGAGTCGGCATTCAGTACTTC
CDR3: CASSASRQGVGIQYF

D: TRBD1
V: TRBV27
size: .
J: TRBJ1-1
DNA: TGTGCCAGCAGGGCTTCAGGGGGCGTTGGAACTGAAGCTTTCTTT
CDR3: CASRASGGVGTEAFF

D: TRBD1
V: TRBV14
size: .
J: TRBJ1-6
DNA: TGTGCCAGCAGCCAGGACAGGGGGCGGTCACCCCTCCACTTT
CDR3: CASSQDRGRSPLHF

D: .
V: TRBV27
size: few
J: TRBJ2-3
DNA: TGTGCCAGCAGTTTATTAGGGGGATTTTTAGATACGCAGTATTTT
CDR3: CASSLLGGFLDTQYF

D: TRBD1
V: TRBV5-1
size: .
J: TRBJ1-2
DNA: TGCGCCAGCAGCTTGGAGGGGACAGGCGGATATGGCTACACCTTC
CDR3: CASSLEGTGGYGYTF

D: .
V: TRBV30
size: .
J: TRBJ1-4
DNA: TGTGCCTGGGAGCTGACAGGTGAAAAACTGTTTTTT
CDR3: CAWELTGEKLFF

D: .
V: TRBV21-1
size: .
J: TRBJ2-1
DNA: TGTGCCAGCAGCAAAGAGGCAGGGGGCTTCTACAATGAGCAGTTCTTC
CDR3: CASSKEAGGFYNEQFF

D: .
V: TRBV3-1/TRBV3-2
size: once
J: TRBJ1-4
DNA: TGTGCCAGCAGCCAAACCGCCGGGACACAAAAACTGTTTTTT
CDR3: CASSQTAGTQKLFF

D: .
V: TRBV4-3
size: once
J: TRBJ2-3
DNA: TGCGCCAGCAGCCAAGATAGGCGGAGCACAGATACGCAGTATTTT
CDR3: CASSQDRRSTDTQYF

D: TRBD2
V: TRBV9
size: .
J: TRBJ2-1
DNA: TGTGCCAGCAGCGTTAGCACTAGCGTGGGCAATGAGCAGTTCTTC
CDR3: CASSVSTSVGNEQFF

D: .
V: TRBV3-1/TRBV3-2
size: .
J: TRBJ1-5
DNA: TGTGCCAGCAGCCAAGTTGCAGGGGGCAATCAGCCCCAGCATTTT
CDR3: CASSQVAGGNQPQHF

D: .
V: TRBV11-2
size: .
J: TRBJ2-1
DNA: TGTGCCAGCACCCTGAGGAGGGCAGGTATGAACAATGAGCAGTTCTTC
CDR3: CASTLRRAGMNNEQFF

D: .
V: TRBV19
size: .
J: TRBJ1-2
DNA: TGTGCCAGTAGTATAAGTGGCAGGGCATATGGCTACACCTTC
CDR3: CASSISGRAYGYTF

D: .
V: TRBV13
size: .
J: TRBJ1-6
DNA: TGTGCCAGCAGCTTCTGGACAGCTTATAATTCACCCCTCCACTTT
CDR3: CASSFWTAYNSPLHF

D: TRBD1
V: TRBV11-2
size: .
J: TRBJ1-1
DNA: TGTGCCAGCAGCAACAGGGGCGCAAACACTGAAGCTTTCTTT
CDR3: CASSNRGANTEAFF

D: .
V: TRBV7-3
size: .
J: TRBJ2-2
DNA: TGTGCCAGCCGAAGACCCGGGACCGGGGAGCTGTTTTTT
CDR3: CASRRPGTGELFF

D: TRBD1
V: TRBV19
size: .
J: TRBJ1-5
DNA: TGTGCCAGTAGTATCCGGGACAGAAATCAGCCCCAGCATTTT
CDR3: CASSIRDRNQPQHF

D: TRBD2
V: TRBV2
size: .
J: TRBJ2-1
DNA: TGTGCCAGCAGCTTGACTAGCGGGAACACTGAGCAGTTCTTC
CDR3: CASSLTSGNTEQFF

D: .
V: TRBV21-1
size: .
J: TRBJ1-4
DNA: TGTGCCAGCAGCAAATCCCCCTGGTATGGAGAGACAGGGTCTGAAAAACTGTTTTTT
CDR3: CASSKSPWYGETGSEKLFF

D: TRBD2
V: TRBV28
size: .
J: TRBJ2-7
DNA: TGTGCCAGCAGAGCGGGGGGGACCTACGAGCAGTACTTC
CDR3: CASRAGGTYEQYF

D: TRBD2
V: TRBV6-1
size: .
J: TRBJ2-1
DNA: TGTGCCAGCAGTGAACAGTTAGCGGGGAACAATGAGCAGTTCTTC
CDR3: CASSEQLAGNNEQFF

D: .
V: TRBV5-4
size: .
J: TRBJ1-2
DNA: TGTGCCAGCAGCTTCTACAGCGGACCTTCCCTTTCCTATGGCTACACCTTC
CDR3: CASSFYSGPSLSYGYTF

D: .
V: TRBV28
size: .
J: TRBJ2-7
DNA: TGTGCCAGCGGGCACACAGAAACCTACGAGCAGTACTTC
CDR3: CASGHTETYEQYF

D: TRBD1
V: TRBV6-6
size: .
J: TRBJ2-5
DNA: TGTGCCAGCAGCACCGACAGGGGGCTGTGGGAGACCCAGTACTTC
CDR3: CASSTDRGLWETQYF

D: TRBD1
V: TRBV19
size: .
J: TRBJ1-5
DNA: TGTGCCAGTAGTGTAACAGGGGGTGGCCAGCCCCAGCATTTT
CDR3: CASSVTGGGQPQHF

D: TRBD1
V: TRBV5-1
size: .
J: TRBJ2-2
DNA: TGCGCCAGCAGCTGGGACAGGGGGAACACCGGGGAGCTGTTTTTT
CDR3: CASSWDRGNTGELFF

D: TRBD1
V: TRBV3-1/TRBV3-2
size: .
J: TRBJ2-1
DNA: TGTGCCAGCAGCCTTCGGACAGGGAGTGGCAATGAGCAGTTCTTC
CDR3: CASSLRTGSGNEQFF

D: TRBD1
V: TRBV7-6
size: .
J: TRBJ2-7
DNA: TGTGCCAGCAGCTTAGACCATGGACCCGGGACAGTCCCCTACTTC
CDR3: CASSLDHGPGTVPYF

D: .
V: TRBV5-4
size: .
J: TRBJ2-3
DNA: TGTGCCAGCAGCGGAGGAGACTCGGGCAAAGGCCCAAGGCAGTATTTT
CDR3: CASSGGDSGKGPRQYF

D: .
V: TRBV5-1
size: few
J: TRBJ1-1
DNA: TGCGCCAGCAGCCGGGACGGGGGGAACACTGAAGCTTTCTTT
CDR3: CASSRDGGNTEAFF

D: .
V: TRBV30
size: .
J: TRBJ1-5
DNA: TGTGCCTGGAGTGGGGACACAAATCAGCCCCAGCATTTT
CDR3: CAWSGDTNQPQHF

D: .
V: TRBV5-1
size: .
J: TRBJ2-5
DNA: TGCGCCAGCACCTCTCCCCGGGAGGGGGCCGAGACCCAGTACTTC
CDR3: CASTSPREGAETQYF

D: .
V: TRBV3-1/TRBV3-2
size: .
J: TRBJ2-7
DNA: TGTGCCAGCAGCCAAGCAGCAACAGGGCTAACCTACGAGCAGTACTTC
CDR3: CASSQAATGLTYEQYF

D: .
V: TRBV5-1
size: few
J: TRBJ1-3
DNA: TGCGCCAGCAGCTTGGCCCAAGGACAGGGAAACACCATATATTTT
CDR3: CASSLAQGQGNTIYF

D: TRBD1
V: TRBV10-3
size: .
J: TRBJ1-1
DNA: TGTGCCATACAGGACAGGGCTAAGAACACTGAAGCTTTCTTT
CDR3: CAIQDRAKNTEAFF

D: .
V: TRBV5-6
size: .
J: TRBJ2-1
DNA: TGTGCCAGCTCCCGAGAGGATGAGCAGTTCTTC
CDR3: CASSREDEQFF

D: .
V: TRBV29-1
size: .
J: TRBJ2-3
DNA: TGCAGCGTTGTTCGCGGGACTGCTAGCACAGATACGCAGTATTTT
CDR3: CSVVRGTASTDTQYF

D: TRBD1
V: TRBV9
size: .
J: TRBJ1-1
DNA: TGTGCCAGCAGCGGTGGGACAGGGTATCATGGCAACACTGAAGCTTTCTTT
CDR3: CASSGGTGYHGNTEAFF

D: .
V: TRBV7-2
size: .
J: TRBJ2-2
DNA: TGTGCCAGCAGCTTACGACTAGGCACCGGGGAGCTGTTTTTT
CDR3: CASSLRLGTGELFF

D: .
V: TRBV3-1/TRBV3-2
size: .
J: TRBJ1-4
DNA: TGTGCCAGCGTGGGCTCAACTAATGAAAAACTGTTTTTT
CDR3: CASVGSTNEKLFF

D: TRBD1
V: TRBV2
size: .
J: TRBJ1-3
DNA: TGTGCCAGCAGTACAGGGGACGGAAACACCATATATTTT
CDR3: CASSTGDGNTIYF